Listed below are T cell receptor beta chains from one sample, sequenced in a study of blood T cells in healthy people across ages. MiXCR, applied by TCRdb to the 5' RACE reads, yields one record per CDR3 protein. Among roughly 1,800,000 distinct CDR3 sequences, just under 50% were seen once, and the ten largest hold less than 2.5%. The sample comprised blood. All receptors derive from a middle-aged woman in good health. CDR3s leave out the opening cysteine and the closing phenylalanine or tryptophan.

v_call cdr3_aa
TRBV12-3/TRBV12-4 ASSPRSGGDNQPQH
TRBV20-1 SALPGTGLGNEQF
TRBV28 TSSSTNRGSYNEQY
TRBV4-1 ASSQPRDRQETQY
TRBV12-3/TRBV12-4 ASSTRTGEQY
TRBV2 ASSEARSGEQY
TRBV28 ASSFSLTDGSNYGYT
TRBV27 ASSPGRDGEQY
TRBV20-1 SARGGTTNYGYT
TRBV27 ASSRQGGRGGYT
TRBV12-3/TRBV12-4 ASSPQVGETQY